The entry that follows covers one TCR beta chain sequence. This receptor's antigen is unknown. Base qualities are missing; no much larger clone stands one base away. The immunoSEQ Assay, a bias-controlled multiplex PCR, was used to amplify TCRbeta CDR3 regions from genomic DNA. Regarding the original processing steps: The number of nucleated cells in each sample was estimated from the amplification of reference gene primers within the assay. Sequence reads were collapsed and filtered to measure the absolute abundance of every unique TCRbeta CDR3 rearrangement. For each sample, productive Simpson clonality was calculated as the square root of Simpson's diversity index over productive rearrangements. TCRdb limited this immuneACCESS table to in-frame rearrangements with V and J called. A share of clones is missing; checked studies link under half to unresolved V genes, and the rest is unexplained. V and J calls and clone size are those listed in that table; D and trimming were worked out from the DNA. The sample contains 200,000 to 250,000 clones, 70% to 90% of them found a single time. Around 3% of the sample comes from the top ten.

Samples from volunteer blood donors who had recovered from COVID-19 were contributed by a second Seattle source. The collaborating institutions used their own protocols to collect whole blood in K2EDTA tubes. Collaborator samples were shipped for TCRbeta analysis as frozen whole blood, isolated PBMCs, or DNA extracted from either sample type. These data come from a study of blood T cell repertoires in COVID-19 (TCRdb year 2020). Describing the broader study: Collaborator samples came from the United States, Italy and Spain and covered acute and convalescent phases of COVID-19. The prospective study material was composed of cDNA or gDNA derived from T cells, B-cell-depleted T cells, or PBMCs. The dataset comprised deeply sampled blood TCRbeta repertoires from subjects exposed to, actively infected with, or recovered from COVID-19. The repertoires were released in a freely available public database intended as a resource for research on the immune response to SARS-CoV-2. The samples were drawn from two sources: the first 160 participants of the ongoing ImmuneRACE study, and 1,254 subjects contributed by 6 global collaborators. A de-identified subject ID, COVID-19 status, age in years and sex were almost always included in the sample metadata. Where available, HLA class I and class II types were taken from metadata supplied by the sample provider and were not determined by assay-based typing. The paper's findings and limits, for the study overall: The amount of clinical and demographic metadata varied by source and participant and was provided uncurated.

The germline V gene encodes CDR1 LNHNV and CDR2 YYDKDF (reference sequence). The V end loses 1 base and the J end loses 3 bases, and a stretch of 7 bases separates them. From cysteine to phenylalanine, the CDR3 is 13 amino acids long. Kept here is only the CDR3 DNA, which spans 39 bases and is read in frame from base 1. The sequencing sample was made of peripheral blood. The V and J genes are TRBV15 and TRBJ2-7; no D gene is confidently identified. This sequence was found in a man aged 45-65 years who had recovered from COVID-19. CDR3 region: CATSRVTSYEQYF. The DNA sequence is TGTGCCACCAGCAGAGTGACAAGCTACGAGCAGTACTTC.